What follows is one TCR beta chain and its context. The source of the sample is a study of OX40 agonist ivuxolimab in advanced cancers. Libraries were prepared by immunoSEQ multiplex PCR; TCRdb keeps only in-frame clonotypes and omits some of them. The profile shows 50,000 to 75,000 clones, approximately 89% of them singletons. Germline V gene data show CDR1 as MGHRA and CDR2 as YSYEKL. The CDR3 is 14 amino acids. The V gene lost 0 bases and the J gene lost 5 bases, with 9 bases spanning the gap. The TCR was taken from an adult with an advanced solid tumor such as melanoma, head and neck, liver or kidney cancer. The sample consisted of CD4+ or CD8+ T cells sorted from blood, taken in a trial of the OX40 agonist ivuxolimab. The chain couples TRBV4-1 to TRBJ2-3; perhaps TRBD1 as D (6 bases). The chain's CDR3 is CASSQDLRGDTQYF. Written as DNA, the CDR3 is TGCGCCAGCAGCCAAGATCTCAGGGGAGATACGCAGTATTTT.